Sequencing of this TCR beta chain was carried out in a study of CXCR3-negative and CXCR3-positive naive CD8 T cells. Whole-study context: The total count of TRB reads reached approximately 140 million, and each library contributed about 1.5 +/- 0.3 million.

Through 5' RACE with UMI labels, the TRB cDNA libraries were prepared. TCRdb reanalyzed the 5' RACE reads, giving one entry per CDR3 protein sequence and no DNA. This sample's table reports roughly 110,000 distinct CDR3 sequences. About this clonotype itself: Its antigen is currently unknown.

Broader study findings: Hydrophobicity of TRB CDR3s was greater in CXCR3-positive naive cells than in CXCR3-negative naive cells.

CDR3 length: 13 residues. Germline-derived CDR1 and CDR2 are SGHAT and FQNNGV. Subsets of CD8+ T cells were each sorted in triplicate at around 320,000 cells apiece. Sequenced material: naive CXCR3+ CD8+ T cells from blood. Noted subset: CD45RO-CCR7+CD27+CD95- naive CD8+ T cells expressing CXCR3 (TNR3+). This clonotype was sampled from a human donor in good health. Some clones in this sample may be carry-over from other donors' samples. The gene calls are TRBV11-2 and TRBJ2-7. The CDR3 sequence: CASSIRRTYEQYF. The whole variable domain, filled in from reference TRBV11-2 and TRBJ2-7, reads EAGVAQSPRYKIIEKRQSVAFWCNPISGHATLYWYQQILGQGPKLLIQFQNNGVVDDSQLPKDRFSAERLKGVDSTLKIQPAKLEDSAVYLCASSIRRTYEQYFGPGTRLTVT.